A selection of T cell receptor beta chains follows, all from one sample in a study of blood T cell repertoires in COVID-19. Some clones are missing from TCRdb's copy, which holds only in-frame ones; the method was immunoSEQ multiplex PCR. The sample lists about 280,000 clones, about nine tenths occurring once. Source material: peripheral blood. The receptors were sampled from a woman aged 45-65 years who had recovered from COVID-19. Each CDR3 is given with its conserved first and last residue. Fields, in order: J gene, D gene, V gene, clone size, CDR3 protein, CDR3 DNA. D genes are given only for firm matches. Not every row has a clone size; where given, it reads once, few, many or a size class.

J gene: TRBJ2-3; D gene: TRBD2; V gene: TRBV6-2/TRBV6-3; clone size: .; CDR3 protein: CASSYGFAGGAETDTQYF; CDR3 DNA: TGTGCCAGCAGTTACGGCTTTGCCGGGGGGGCCGAGACAGATACGCAGTATTTT
J gene: TRBJ1-2; D gene: .; V gene: TRBV10-3; clone size: .; CDR3 protein: CAISGQVLYGYTF; CDR3 DNA: TGTGCCATCAGTGGACAGGTTCTCTATGGCTACACCTTC
J gene: TRBJ2-1; D gene: TRBD1; V gene: TRBV6-2/TRBV6-3; clone size: .; CDR3 protein: CASSPGQGSYNEQFF; CDR3 DNA: TGTGCCAGCAGCCCGGGACAGGGCTCCTACAATGAGCAGTTCTTC
J gene: TRBJ1-2; D gene: .; V gene: TRBV4-2; clone size: .; CDR3 protein: CASSLTWGGRSDGYTF; CDR3 DNA: TGTGCCAGCAGCCTCACCTGGGGGGGGCGGTCAGATGGCTACACCTTC
J gene: TRBJ2-5; D gene: .; V gene: TRBV5-1; clone size: few; CDR3 protein: CASSLAETQYF; CDR3 DNA: TGCGCCAGCAGCTTGGCGGAGACCCAGTACTTC
J gene: TRBJ1-6; D gene: .; V gene: TRBV5-4; clone size: medium-sized; CDR3 protein: CASSLGATGQGSPLHF; CDR3 DNA: TGTGCCAGCAGCTTGGGGGCTACAGGGCAGGGTTCACCCCTCCACTTT
J gene: TRBJ1-3; D gene: .; V gene: TRBV7-8; clone size: .; CDR3 protein: CASSFAGSSGNTIYF; CDR3 DNA: TGTGCCAGCAGCTTTGCGGGCTCCTCTGGAAACACCATATATTTT
J gene: TRBJ1-2; D gene: .; V gene: TRBV30; clone size: few; CDR3 protein: CAWSDGVGDGYTF; CDR3 DNA: TGTGCCTGGAGTGACGGGGTAGGAGATGGCTACACCTTC
J gene: TRBJ2-7; D gene: .; V gene: TRBV7-2; clone size: .; CDR3 protein: CASSLRGGHEQYF; CDR3 DNA: TGTGCCAGCAGCTTACGCGGGGGCCACGAGCAGTACTTC
J gene: TRBJ1-1; D gene: .; V gene: TRBV15; clone size: .; CDR3 protein: CATSPRAGLNTEAFF; CDR3 DNA: TGTGCCACCAGCCCCCGGGCAGGGTTGAACACTGAAGCTTTCTTT
J gene: TRBJ2-1; D gene: .; V gene: TRBV7-8; clone size: .; CDR3 protein: CASSLEGGGGGYNEQFF; CDR3 DNA: TGTGCCAGCAGCTTAGAAGGCGGAGGGGGGGGTTACAATGAGCAGTTCTTC
J gene: TRBJ1-2; D gene: TRBD1; V gene: TRBV30; clone size: .; CDR3 protein: CAWSPQGYGYTF; CDR3 DNA: TGTGCCTGGAGTCCACAGGGGTATGGCTACACCTTC
J gene: TRBJ2-7; D gene: .; V gene: TRBV19; clone size: .; CDR3 protein: CASTQGGTASEQYF; CDR3 DNA: TGTGCCAGTACCCAAGGGGGAACAGCTAGCGAGCAGTACTTC
J gene: TRBJ2-7; D gene: .; V gene: TRBV5-1; clone size: .; CDR3 protein: CASSLASGTYEQYF; CDR3 DNA: TGCGCCAGCAGCTTGGCCTCAGGGACCTACGAGCAGTACTTC
J gene: TRBJ1-5; D gene: .; V gene: TRBV5-1; clone size: .; CDR3 protein: CASSFGGNNQPQHF; CDR3 DNA: TGCGCCAGCAGCTTCGGCGGGAACAATCAGCCCCAGCATTTT
J gene: TRBJ2-5; D gene: TRBD2; V gene: TRBV6-4; clone size: .; CDR3 protein: CASSDSAGGGQETQYF; CDR3 DNA: TGTGCCAGCAGTGACTCCGCCGGGGGGGGCCAAGAGACCCAGTACTTC
J gene: TRBJ1-3; D gene: TRBD1; V gene: TRBV2; clone size: .; CDR3 protein: CASSVGGFVSSGNTIYF; CDR3 DNA: TGTGCCAGCAGTGTAGGGGGCTTTGTAAGCTCTGGAAACACCATATATTTT
J gene: TRBJ2-1; D gene: TRBD1; V gene: TRBV5-8; clone size: .; CDR3 protein: CASSLLFQGAMDEQFF; CDR3 DNA: TGTGCCAGCAGCTTGCTTTTCCAGGGGGCTATGGATGAGCAGTTCTTC
J gene: TRBJ1-3; D gene: .; V gene: TRBV5-1; clone size: .; CDR3 protein: CASSLDSPGNTIYF; CDR3 DNA: TGCGCCAGCAGCTTGGACAGTCCTGGAAACACCATATATTTT
J gene: TRBJ2-5; D gene: .; V gene: TRBV7-9; clone size: .; CDR3 protein: CASIHMSQFQETQYF; CDR3 DNA: TGTGCCAGTATTCACATGTCCCAATTCCAAGAGACCCAGTACTTC
J gene: TRBJ2-2; D gene: .; V gene: TRBV7-3; clone size: .; CDR3 protein: CASSTGPSGGELFF; CDR3 DNA: TGTGCCAGCAGTACAGGCCCTTCGGGCGGGGAGCTGTTTTTT
J gene: TRBJ1-1; D gene: .; V gene: TRBV6-5; clone size: .; CDR3 protein: CASSLLGADTEAFF; CDR3 DNA: TGTGCCAGCAGTCTCCTGGGGGCAGACACTGAAGCTTTCTTT
J gene: TRBJ2-1; D gene: TRBD2; V gene: TRBV5-4; clone size: once; CDR3 protein: CASSAGPGTSGGRSYNEQFF; CDR3 DNA: TGTGCCAGCAGCGCAGGACCCGGGACTAGCGGGGGCCGATCCTACAATGAGCAGTTCTTC
J gene: TRBJ1-1; D gene: TRBD1; V gene: TRBV5-1; clone size: .; CDR3 protein: CASSLGTGANTEAFF; CDR3 DNA: TGCGCCAGCAGCTTGGGGACAGGGGCGAACACTGAAGCTTTCTTT
J gene: TRBJ1-6; D gene: .; V gene: TRBV5-1; clone size: .; CDR3 protein: CASSLGQGWNSPLHF; CDR3 DNA: TGCGCCAGCAGCTTGGGGCAGGGGTGGAATTCACCCCTCCACTTT
J gene: TRBJ2-1; D gene: TRBD2; V gene: TRBV7-2; clone size: .; CDR3 protein: CASSPQLGGTSANEQFF; CDR3 DNA: TGTGCCAGCAGCCCCCAGTTAGGGGGGACTAGCGCAAATGAGCAGTTCTTC
J gene: TRBJ2-1; D gene: .; V gene: TRBV6-5; clone size: .; CDR3 protein: CASSTLRSNNEQFF; CDR3 DNA: TGTGCCAGCAGTACCCTACGCTCCAACAATGAGCAGTTCTTC
J gene: TRBJ2-5; D gene: TRBD1; V gene: TRBV10-3; clone size: .; CDR3 protein: CAISEDRGLETQYF; CDR3 DNA: TGTGCCATCAGTGAAGACAGGGGGCTAGAGACCCAGTACTTC
J gene: TRBJ1-2; D gene: .; V gene: TRBV4-3; clone size: .; CDR3 protein: CASSQAGGVTYGYTF; CDR3 DNA: TGCGCCAGCAGCCAAGCGGGAGGGGTTACTTATGGCTACACCTTC
J gene: TRBJ1-5; D gene: .; V gene: TRBV5-1; clone size: .; CDR3 protein: CASSLEGARGNQPQHF; CDR3 DNA: TGCGCCAGCAGCTTGGAAGGGGCGAGAGGCAATCAGCCCCAGCATTTT
J gene: TRBJ1-2; D gene: TRBD1; V gene: TRBV4-1; clone size: .; CDR3 protein: CASSQQPQTGTYGYTF; CDR3 DNA: TGCGCCAGCAGCCAACAACCCCAGACAGGGACCTATGGCTACACCTTC